This TCR beta chain was documented in a study of T cell responses to AZD1222 COVID-19 vaccine. The germline V gene encodes CDR1 SGHVS and CDR2 FQNEAQ. The CDR3 has 14 amino acids. J was trimmed by 4 bases and V by 4 bases; bases with no gene match: 4. Sequencing used immunoSEQ multiplex PCR; TCRdb keeps in-frame clones, though not all of them. This repertoire shows roughly 200,000 clones, about 93% found once; its top ten account for 1%. V usage is TRBV7-8 and J usage is TRBJ1-5, with TRBD1 matching over 7 bases. The sample here was peripheral blood, taken on day 0 of MenACWY control vaccination. This clonotype originated in an adult in good health. The chain's CDR3 is CASSSQGGNQPQHF. The CDR3 DNA follows: TGTGCCAGCAGCTCCCAGGGGGGAAATCAGCCCCAGCATTTT.